A single sample is the source of the 4 T cell receptor beta chains below, sequenced in a study of low-dose radiotherapy and immunotherapy resistance in tumors. Priming of first-strand cDNA relied on TRAV- and TRBV-specific primers (covering alpha and beta chains). Amplification, which lasted around 18 PCR cycles, used a constant-region primer and V-primer adapter to amplify TCRs. One entry per CDR3 protein results from TCRdb running MiXCR on the reads. The sample carries over 65,000 distinct CDR3 sequences, over 15% recorded once. Time point noted: before trial treatment. Sequences were derived from PBMCs, sampled before treatment. Receptors originate from a male donor with prostate cancer.

This clonotype was recorded many times. The chain uses TRBV7-2 and TRBJ1-5, with D tentatively TRBD1 (5 bases). CDR1 is SGHTA and CDR2 is FQGNSA in the germline V gene. CDR3 length: 13 amino acids. V shed 5 bases and J shed 6 bases, with 11 bases lying between them. The CDR3 protein is CASSVQRGQPQHF. As DNA, the CDR3 is TGTGCCAGCAGCGTACAGAGGGGTCAGCCCCAGCATTTT.

This clonotype was detected ten times or more. The chain links TRBV11-2 to TRBJ1-1; no reliable D call. Trimming removed 5 bases at V and 0 bases at J, with 10 bases between. The V gene's germline CDR1 is SGHAT and CDR2 FQNNGV. This CDR3 has 14 amino acids. The CDR3 DNA is TGTGCCAGCAGCGGACTGCGGGTGAACACTGAAGCTTTCTTT. Amino acids: CASSGLRVNTEAFF. Supplemented by reference TRBV11-2 and TRBJ1-1, the full variable domain reads EAGVAQSPRYKIIEKRQSVAFWCNPISGHATLYWYQQILGQGPKLLIQFQNNGVVDDSQLPKDRFSAERLKGVDSTLKIQPAKLEDSAVYLCASSGLRVNTEAFFGQGTRLTVV.

Regarding this clonotype: A far larger clone is only one base removed, so a read error is likely. This chain uses TRBV7-4 with TRBJ2-3; D unresolved. The CDR3 length is 14 residues. Germline CDR1 reads SGHVT; CDR2 reads SQSDAQ. V was clipped by 5 bases and J by 4 bases, with 13 bases between them. CDR3 bases: TGTGCCAGCAGCCGATGGAGTCTCTCAGATACGCAGTATTTT. Encoded protein: CASSRWSLSDTQYF.

The rearrangement links TRBV6-5 to TRBJ2-7; the match to TRBD1 covers 8 bases. The trim removed 2 bases at V and 2 bases at J, leaving 2 bases unmatched. CDR1 and CDR2 from the germline V gene are MNHEY and SVGAGI. CDR3 length: 14 residues. Here the CDR3 reads CASSYGQGTYEQYF. CDR3 bases: TGTGCCAGCAGTTACGGACAGGGCACCTACGAGCAGTACTTC.